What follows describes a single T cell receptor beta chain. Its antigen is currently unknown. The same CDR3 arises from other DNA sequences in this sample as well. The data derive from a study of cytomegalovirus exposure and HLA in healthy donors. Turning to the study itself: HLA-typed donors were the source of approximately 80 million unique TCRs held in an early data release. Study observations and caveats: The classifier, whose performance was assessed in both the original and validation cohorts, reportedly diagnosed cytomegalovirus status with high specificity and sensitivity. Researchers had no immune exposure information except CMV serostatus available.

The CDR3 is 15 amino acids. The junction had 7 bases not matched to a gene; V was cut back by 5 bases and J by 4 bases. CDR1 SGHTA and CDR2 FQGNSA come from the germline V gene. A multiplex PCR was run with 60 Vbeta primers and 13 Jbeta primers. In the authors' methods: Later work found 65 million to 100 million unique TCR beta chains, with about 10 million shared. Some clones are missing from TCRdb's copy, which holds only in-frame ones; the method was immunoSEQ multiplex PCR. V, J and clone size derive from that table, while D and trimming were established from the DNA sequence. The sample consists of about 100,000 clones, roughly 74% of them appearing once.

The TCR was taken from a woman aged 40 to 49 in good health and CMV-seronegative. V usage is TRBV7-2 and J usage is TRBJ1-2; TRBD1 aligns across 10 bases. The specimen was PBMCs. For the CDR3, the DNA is TGTGCCAGCAGCCCAGGGACAGGGGAAGCCTATGGCTACACCTTC. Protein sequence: CASSPGTGEAYGYTF.